In its sample, the clone carrying this T cell receptor beta chain was seen a few times. Its antigen remains unknown. Only in-frame clones appear in the TCRdb table, and some are missing; sequencing was by immunoSEQ multiplex PCR. Of around 60,000 clones listed, 70% to 90% are singletons. These data originate in a study of a mutant IDH1 vaccine in newly diagnosed glioma. CDR1 GTSNPN and CDR2 SVGIG come from the germline V gene (reference sequence). The CDR3 is 13 residues long. V was pared by 4 bases and J by 2 bases, with 9 bases between. The sample's time point: week 23, last vaccination. Every single dose of the vaccine, 300 ug of mutant IDH1 20-mer peptide, came with topical imiquimod.

The sequence was collected from a man aged 30 to 39 with glioma. Sequenced here: PBMCs, sampled from a glioma patient whose treatment included an IDH1 peptide vaccine. J is TRBJ1-5 and V is TRBV30, with D perhaps matching TRBD1 (5 bases). The CDR3 sequence is CAWNRGGNQPQHF. In DNA, the CDR3 is TGTGCCTGGAATCGGGGGGGCAATCAGCCCCAGCATTTT.